The entry below describes one T cell receptor (beta chain). What it recognizes is unknown. CDR1 is SGHAT, CDR2 FQNNGV, per germline. Trimming stripped 5 bases from V and 3 bases from J, with 16 bases between. There are 16 residues in the CDR3. This sample was taken from a study of ipilimumab plus nivolumab after autologous stem cell transplantation. Profiled with immunoSEQ multiplex PCR; TCRdb holds only in-frame clones, not every one. The sample contains fewer than 20,000 clones, more than 70% of which appear only once. Study results and caveats: TCR repertoire, Treg phenotype and gut microbiota reportedly support more study of this approach.

This receptor was taken from a male donor with diffuse large B-cell lymphoma. The sequencing here drew on PBMCs, taken in a trial of ipilimumab plus nivolumab as post-transplant consolidation. This chain uses TRBV11-2 with TRBJ2-2, with D perhaps matching TRBD2 (5 bases). The CDR3 reads CASSPRGSAYTGELFF. The CDR3 nucleotides read TGTGCCAGCAGCCCTCGCGGTAGCGCCTACACCGGGGAGCTGTTTTTT.